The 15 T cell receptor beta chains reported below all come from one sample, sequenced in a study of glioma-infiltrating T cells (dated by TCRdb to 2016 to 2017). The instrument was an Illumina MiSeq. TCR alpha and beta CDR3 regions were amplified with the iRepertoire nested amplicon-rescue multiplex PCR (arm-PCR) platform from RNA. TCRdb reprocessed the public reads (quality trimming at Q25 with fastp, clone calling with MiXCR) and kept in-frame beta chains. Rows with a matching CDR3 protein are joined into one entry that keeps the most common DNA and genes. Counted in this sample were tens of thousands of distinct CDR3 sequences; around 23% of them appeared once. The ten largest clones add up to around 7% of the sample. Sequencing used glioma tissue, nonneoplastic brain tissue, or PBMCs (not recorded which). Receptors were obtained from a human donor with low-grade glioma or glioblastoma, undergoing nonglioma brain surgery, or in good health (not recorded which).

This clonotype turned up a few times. The CDR3 bases are TGTGCCAGCAGCCCCGACTTGTGGAGCCAAGAGACCCAGTACTTC. Translated: CASSPDLWSQETQYF. V is TRBV11-1 and J is TRBJ2-5; the D is unclear. CDR1 is SGHAT and CDR2 is FQDESV in the germline V gene (reference sequence). The CDR3 is 15 residues long. The germline V and J ends were trimmed by 5 bases and 1 base, with 14 bases remaining between them.

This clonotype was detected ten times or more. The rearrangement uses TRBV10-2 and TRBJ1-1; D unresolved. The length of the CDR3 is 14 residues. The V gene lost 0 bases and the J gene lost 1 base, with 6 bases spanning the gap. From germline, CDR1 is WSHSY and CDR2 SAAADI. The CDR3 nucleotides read TGCGCCAGCAGTGAGTCGGTTAGGAACACTGAAGCTTTCTTT. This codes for CASSESVRNTEAFF.

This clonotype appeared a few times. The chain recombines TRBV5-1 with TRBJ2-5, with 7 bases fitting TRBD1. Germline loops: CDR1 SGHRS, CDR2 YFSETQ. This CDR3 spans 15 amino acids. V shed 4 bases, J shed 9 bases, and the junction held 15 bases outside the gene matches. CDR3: CASSDLRGTLMAQYF. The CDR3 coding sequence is TGCGCCAGCAGCGATCTCAGGGGGACCCTTATGGCCCAGTACTTC.

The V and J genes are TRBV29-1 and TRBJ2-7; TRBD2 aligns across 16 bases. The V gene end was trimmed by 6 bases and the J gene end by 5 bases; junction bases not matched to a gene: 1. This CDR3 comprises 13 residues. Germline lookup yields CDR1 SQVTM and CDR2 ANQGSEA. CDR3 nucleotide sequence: TGCAGCGTAGGGACTAGCGGGGGGGACGAGCAGTACTTC. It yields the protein CSVGTSGGDEQYF.

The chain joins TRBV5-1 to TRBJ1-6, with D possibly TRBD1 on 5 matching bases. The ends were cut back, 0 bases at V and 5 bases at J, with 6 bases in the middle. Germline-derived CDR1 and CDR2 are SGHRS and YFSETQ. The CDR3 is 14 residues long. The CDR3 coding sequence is TGCGCCAGCAGCTTGGTGGGGGATAATTCACCCCTCCACTTT. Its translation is CASSLVGDNSPLHF.

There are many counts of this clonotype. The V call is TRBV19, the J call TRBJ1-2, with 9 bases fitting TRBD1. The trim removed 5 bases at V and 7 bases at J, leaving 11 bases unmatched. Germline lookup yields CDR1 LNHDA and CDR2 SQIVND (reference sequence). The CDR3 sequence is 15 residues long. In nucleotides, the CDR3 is TGTGCCAGTAGTCCACAGGGGGCGAGAATTCCTGGCTACACCTTC. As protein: CASSPQGARIPGYTF.

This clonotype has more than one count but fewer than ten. The CDR3 DNA reads as TGTGCCAGCAGTATTCTCAGGGTCTACGAGCAGTACTTC. Residues: CASSILRVYEQYF. The rearrangement joins TRBV12-3 or TRBV12-4 to TRBJ2-7; TRBD1 might be the D (5 bases). V lost 5 bases and J 3 bases, leaving 11 bases between the germline ends. The CDR3 covers 13 residues.

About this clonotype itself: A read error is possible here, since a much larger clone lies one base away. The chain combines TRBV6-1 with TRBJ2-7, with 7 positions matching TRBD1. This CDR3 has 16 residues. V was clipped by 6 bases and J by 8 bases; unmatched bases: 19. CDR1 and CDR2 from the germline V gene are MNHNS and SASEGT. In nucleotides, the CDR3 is TGTGCCAGCAGCCTACGGAACAGGGGTCCTTATTACAAGCAGTACTTC. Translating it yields CASSLRNRGPYYKQYF.

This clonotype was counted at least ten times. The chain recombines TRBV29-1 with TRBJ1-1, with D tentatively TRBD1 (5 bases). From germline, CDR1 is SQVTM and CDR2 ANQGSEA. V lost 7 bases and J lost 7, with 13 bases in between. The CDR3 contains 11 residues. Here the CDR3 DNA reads TGCAGCGAGGCGAGGGACGGTGAAGCTTTCTTT. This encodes CSEARDGEAFF.

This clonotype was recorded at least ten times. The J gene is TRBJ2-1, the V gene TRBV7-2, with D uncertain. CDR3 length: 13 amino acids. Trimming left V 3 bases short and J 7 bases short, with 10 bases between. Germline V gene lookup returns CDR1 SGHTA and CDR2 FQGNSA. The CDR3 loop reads CASSFPGTNEQFF. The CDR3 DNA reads TGTGCCAGCAGCTTCCCAGGTACGAATGAGCAGTTCTTC.

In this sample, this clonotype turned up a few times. The CDR3 DNA reads TGTGCCAGCAGTGATTGGTTGTCCTCTGGAAACACCATATATTTT. Protein product: CASSDWLSSGNTIYF. This chain connects TRBV2 to TRBJ1-3; D gene uncertain. Germline loops: CDR1 SNHLY, CDR2 FYNNEI. The length of the CDR3 is 15 residues. Between the trimmed V and J ends, which lost 3 bases and 0 bases, there was a span of 9 bases.

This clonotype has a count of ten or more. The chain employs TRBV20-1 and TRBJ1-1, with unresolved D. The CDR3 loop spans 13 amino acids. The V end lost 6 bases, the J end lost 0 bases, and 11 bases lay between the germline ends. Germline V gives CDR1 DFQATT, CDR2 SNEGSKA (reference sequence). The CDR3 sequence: CSAPQQMNTEAFF. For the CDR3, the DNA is TGCAGTGCCCCACAGCAAATGAACACTGAAGCTTTCTTT.

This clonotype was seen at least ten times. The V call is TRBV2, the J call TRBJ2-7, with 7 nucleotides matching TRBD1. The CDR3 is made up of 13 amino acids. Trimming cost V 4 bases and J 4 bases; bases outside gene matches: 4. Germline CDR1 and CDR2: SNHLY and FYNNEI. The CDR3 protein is CASSVDRRYEQYF. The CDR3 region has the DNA TGTGCCAGCAGTGTGGACAGGAGGTACGAGCAGTACTTC.

CDR3 sequence reads: CASSRGRDPLYNEQFF. The CDR3 nucleotides read TGTGCCAGCAGTCGCGGTAGGGACCCCCTATACAATGAGCAGTTCTTC. This rearrangement joins TRBV2 to TRBJ2-1; D is tentatively TRBD1 or TRBD2 (5 bases each). The germline V and J ends were trimmed by 5 bases and 4 bases, with 18 bases remaining between them. Per germline, CDR1 SNHLY and CDR2 FYNNEI. The CDR3 loop spans 16 amino acids.

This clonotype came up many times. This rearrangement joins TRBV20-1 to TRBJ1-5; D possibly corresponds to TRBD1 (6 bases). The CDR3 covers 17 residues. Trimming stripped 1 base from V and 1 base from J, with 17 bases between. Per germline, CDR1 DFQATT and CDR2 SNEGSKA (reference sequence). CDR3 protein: CSARARIQGPSNQPQHF. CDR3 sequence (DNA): TGCAGTGCTAGAGCCAGAATACAGGGACCGAGCAATCAGCCCCAGCATTTT.